The TCR beta chain described here comes from a study of immune evolution from preneoplasia to lung adenocarcinoma. General study points: Normal lung had the highest top T cell clone frequencies.

This clone occurred once. Its cognate antigen is unknown. The table came from immunoSEQ multiplex PCR; TCRdb's copy has only in-frame clones and leaves some out. The sample holds 7,500 to 10,000 clones, about 80% seen once. The germline CDR1 and CDR2 sequences are ENHRY and SYGVKD. The CDR3 is 12 amino acids. Deletions cut 6 bases from V and 3 bases from J, with 8 bases between. Sample: FFPE minimally invasive lung adenocarcinoma tissue. The genes are TRBV10-3 and TRBJ2-5; D unresolved. This clonotype was obtained from a person aged 70 to 85 with lung adenocarcinoma. Some clones in this sample may be carry-over from other donors' samples. CDR3 sequence (DNA): TGTGCCATCAGCCCCGGAGAAGAGACCCAGTACTTC. It yields the protein CAISPGEETQYF.